These 29 T cell receptor beta chains were all obtained from the same sample, sequenced in a study of vaccination and CD4 T cells after COVID-19. Cultured CD4+ T-cell DNA underwent Oncomine TCR Beta short-read sequencing. Someone extracted genomic DNA from cultured CD4+ T cells. TCRdb redid the calling of the PCR reads with MiXCR, one entry per CDR3 protein. The repertoire holds over 8,500 distinct CDR3 sequences, with about 28% as singletons. No cognate antigen is known for these TCRs. Specified treatment: approximately nine-day PBMC culture with coronavirus spike peptide pools or control peptides (ViraFEST assay). One should note that the unexposed donor's CD4+ T cells were collected before the COVID-19 pandemic (2011-2018). Sequencing was performed on CD4+ T cells from blood, cultured in vitro. The receptors here all came from a human donor in good health.

This clonotype has just a few counts. The chain couples TRBV27 to TRBJ2-7; the D call may be TRBD1 or TRBD2 (5 bases each). V was trimmed by 5 bases and J by 3 bases, leaving 11 bases between them. CDR1 MNHEY and CDR2 SMNVEV come from the germline V gene (reference sequence). The CDR3 length is 13 residues. CDR3 protein: CASSRWDLYEQYF. The CDR3 bases are TGTGCCAGCAGTCGATGGGACCTCTACGAGCAGTACTTC.

The rearrangement joins TRBV6-4 to TRBJ1-2, with TRBD1 as a possible D gene (5 bases). The ends were cut back, 4 bases at V and 2 bases at J, with 20 bases in the middle. The CDR3 has 17 amino acids. Germline CDR1 reads MRHNA; CDR2 reads SNTAGT. The CDR3: CASSVGGSAGANYGYTF. CDR3 bases: TGTGCCAGCAGTGTTGGGGGTAGCGCTGGGGCCAACTATGGCTACACCTTC.

The chain has TRBV7-9 and TRBJ2-1, with a tentative D call TRBD1 (5 bases). The CDR3 length is 16 residues. Germline CDR1 is SEHNR and CDR2 is FQNEAQ (reference sequence). V dropped 6 bases and J dropped 5 bases, with 20 bases sitting between them. In DNA, the CDR3 is TGTGCCAGCAGTTCATCCAGGGTAGAAGTAAACAATGAGCAGTTCTTC. This codes for CASSSSRVEVNNEQFF.

The chain combines TRBV2 with TRBJ2-7; TRBD1 matches at 9 bases. CDR3 length: 17 residues. The trim removed 2 bases at V and 6 bases at J, leaving 14 bases unmatched. Germline CDR1 reads SNHLY; CDR2 reads FYNNEI. CDR3 sequence: CASSEQLGKQGAREQYF. For the CDR3, the DNA is TGTGCCAGCAGTGAACAGTTGGGAAAACAGGGGGCGCGCGAGCAGTACTTC.

This clonotype has just a few counts. This rearrangement joins TRBV15 to TRBJ2-3, with unresolved D. Per germline, CDR1 LNHNV and CDR2 YYDKDF (reference sequence). The CDR3 consists of 13 residues. Trimming pared 5 bases from V and 5 bases from J, leaving 11 bases between. The CDR3 loop reads CATSFPGGDTQYF. CDR3 coding DNA: TGTGCCACCAGCTTTCCGGGTGGAGATACGCAGTATTTT.

Points on this clonotype: One end of the junction is discordant with germline, which a read error may explain. V gene TRBV7-9 combines with J gene TRBJ2-7; 7 bases are a match to TRBD1. The CDR3 is 11 amino acids. Germline assignment: CDR1 SEHNR and CDR2 FQNEAQ (reference sequence). In DNA form, the CDR3 reads TGTGCCAGCAGCTTAGCCGGGACAGCGATATTC. Its translation is CASSLAGTAIF.

V and J are TRBV20-1 and TRBJ2-3, with 9 bases that match TRBD2. There are 16 residues in the CDR3. J was trimmed by 2 bases and V by 0 bases; bases with no gene match: 6. Per germline, CDR1 DFQATT and CDR2 SNEGSKA (reference sequence). The CDR3 DNA is TGCAGTGCTAGAGACCGGACTAGCGAGTACACAGATACGCAGTATTTT. Translation gives CSARDRTSEYTDTQYF.

This clonotype is judged medium-sized (0.01 to 0.1%). This chain connects TRBV9 to TRBJ2-7; 10 nucleotides match TRBD2. The CDR3 covers 15 residues. Trimming cost V 4 bases and J 2 bases; bases outside gene matches: 6. CDR1 is SGDLS and CDR2 is YYNGEE in the germline V gene. CDR3 in amino acids: CASSPSGRGAYEQYF. CDR3 nucleotides: TGTGCCAGCAGCCCCAGCGGGAGGGGAGCCTACGAGCAGTACTTC.

This clonotype was seen only a few times. V and J are TRBV27 and TRBJ1-1; D call uncertain. Trimming took 3 bases from V and 4 from J, leaving 9 bases between them. Germline V gene lookup returns CDR1 MNHEY and CDR2 SMNVEV (reference sequence). CDR3 length: 13 amino acids. This chain's CDR3 is CASSFRGGTEAFF. The DNA of the CDR3 is TGTGCCAGCAGTTTCCGGGGAGGCACTGAAGCTTTCTTT.

This clonotype was counted between two and nine times. V usage is TRBV6-1 and J usage is TRBJ2-7, with 8 bases that match TRBD1. The CDR3 has 15 amino acids. Germline CDR1 reads MNHNS; CDR2 reads SASEGT. V shed 6 bases and J 0 bases; nucleotides not matched to a gene: 7. This CDR3 reads CASSLETGASYEQYF. The CDR3 DNA is TGTGCCAGCAGCCTTGAGACAGGGGCCTCCTACGAGCAGTACTTC.

In its sample, this clonotype ranks as medium-sized. The J gene is TRBJ1-2, the V gene TRBV24-1, with 7 bases matching TRBD1. The CDR3 sequence is 15 residues long. Germline lookup yields CDR1 KGHDR and CDR2 SFDVKD. The V and J ends lost 3 bases and 4 bases, in that order; junction bases with no gene match: 7. The CDR3 sequence: CATSDTTGVVYGYTF. The CDR3 nucleotides are TGTGCCACCAGTGATACAACAGGGGTTGTCTATGGCTACACCTTC.

The chain carries TRBV20-1 and TRBJ1-6; unclear D gene. Germline loops: CDR1 DFQATT, CDR2 SNEGSKA (reference sequence). V was cut by 0 bases and J by 10 bases, with 13 bases left in between. The CDR3 is 14 residues long. This CDR3 reads CSARDRRVWSPLHF. DNA of the CDR3: TGCAGTGCTAGAGATCGGAGGGTTTGGTCACCCCTCCACTTT.

The rearrangement joins TRBV11-2 to TRBJ2-7; TRBD2 is a possible D gene (5 bases). V was trimmed by 7 bases and J by 4 bases, leaving 8 bases between them. The CDR3 covers 11 residues. Germline V gene data show CDR1 as SGHAT and CDR2 as FQNNGV. This CDR3 reads CASTGGYEQYF. The CDR3 nucleotides read TGTGCCAGCACGGGCGGGTACGAGCAGTACTTC.

This chain connects TRBV7-3 to TRBJ2-7, with D tentatively TRBD2 (5 bases). Per the germline V gene, CDR1 is SGHTA and CDR2 is FQGTGA. CDR3 length: 13 amino acids. Trimming stripped 2 bases from V and 4 bases from J, with 9 bases between. The DNA of the CDR3 is TGTGCCAGCAGCTTACGGGAAGCGTACGAGCAGTACTTC. Amino acids: CASSLREAYEQYF.

The CDR3 DNA sequence: TGTGCCAGCAGTTCCCAAGGGGCGGCGGAGTGGAGGGAGCAGTACTTC. This encodes CASSSQGAAEWREQYF. The chain carries TRBV28 and TRBJ2-7; either TRBD1 or TRBD2 may fit D (5 bases each). Trimming cost V 4 bases and J 7 bases, with 23 bases left between them. Per germline, CDR1 MDHEN and CDR2 SYDVKM. This CDR3 has 16 residues.

The chain recombines TRBV11-3 with TRBJ2-7; 8 nucleotides match TRBD1. Looked up from germline, CDR1 is SGHNT and CDR2 is YENEEA. The CDR3 sequence is 15 residues long. V was pared by 5 bases and J by 0 bases, with 6 bases of the junction left unmatched. CDR3 residues: CASSPGGSSSYEQYF. In DNA form, the CDR3 reads TGTGCCAGCAGCCCAGGGGGCTCTAGCTCCTACGAGCAGTACTTC.

V usage is TRBV7-2 and J usage is TRBJ1-1; D gene uncertain. The CDR3 has 13 amino acids. Germline values: CDR1 SGHTA, CDR2 FQGNSA. With 4 bases removed from V and 6 bases from J, the gap between germline ends came to 12 bases. The CDR3 loop is CASSWRREAEAFF. CDR3 nucleotide sequence: TGTGCCAGCAGCTGGAGGAGGGAGGCTGAAGCTTTCTTT.

In its sample, this clonotype was seen a few times. The chain joins TRBV20-1 to TRBJ1-4; a weak D match, TRBD1 (5 bases). V lost 3 bases, J lost 4 bases, and 12 bases lay in between. The CDR3 contains 14 residues. CDR1 and CDR2 (germline): DFQATT, SNEGSKA (reference sequence). The CDR3 nucleotides read TGCAGTGCTAGTGGGGGGGATAGTAATGAAAAACTGTTTTTT. It codes for CSASGGDSNEKLFF.

A few counts support this clonotype. The rearrangement uses TRBV28 and TRBJ1-1; TRBD1 is a possible D gene (6 bases). There are 14 residues in the CDR3. V was shortened by 2 bases and J by 7 bases, with 14 bases between the two germline ends. The V gene's germline CDR1 is MDHEN and CDR2 SYDVKM. The chain's CDR3 is CASSLSRQDHEAFF. CDR3 nucleotides: TGTGCCAGCAGTTTAAGCCGACAGGACCATGAAGCTTTCTTT.

The chain links TRBV11-2 to TRBJ2-3; no clear D gene. V lost 5 bases, J lost 4 bases, and 16 bases lay in between. The germline V gene has CDR1 SGHAT and CDR2 FQNNGV. This CDR3 contains 15 residues. The DNA for the CDR3 is TGTGCCAGCAGCCCCCAGCCAGCCCCATCAGATACGCAGTATTTT. This sequence encodes CASSPQPAPSDTQYF.

As DNA, the CDR3 is TGTGCCAGCAGCCCCATCGATAGCGGGAGGGGGGCCGGGGAGCTGTTTTTT. This translates into CASSPIDSGRGAGELFF. V gene TRBV11-2 combines with J gene TRBJ2-2; 11 bases line up with TRBD2. J gave up 6 bases and V 5 bases, and 11 bases lay outside the gene matches. Germline CDR1 is SGHAT and CDR2 is FQNNGV. This CDR3 has 17 residues.

This clonotype was seen a handful of times. This chain joins TRBV20-1 and TRBJ2-3; TRBD1 matches at 8 bases. In germline, CDR1 is DFQATT, CDR2 SNEGSKA (reference sequence). V trimming: 7 bases; J trimming: 1 base; junction bases outside the gene matches: 1. This CDR3 has 12 residues. Here the CDR3 reads CSVGQGTDTQYF. As DNA, the CDR3 is TGCAGTGTGGGACAGGGCACAGATACGCAGTATTTT.

This chain links TRBV6-5 with TRBJ1-1, with no clear D. V lost 0 bases and J lost 7, with 9 bases in between. Germline V gene lookup returns CDR1 MNHEY and CDR2 SVGAGI. The CDR3 length is 13 residues. The CDR3 nucleotides read TGTGCCAGCAGTTACTCGTCGGGGTATGAAGCTTTCTTT. Translation gives CASSYSSGYEAFF.

This clonotype was seen more than once but under ten times. V and J are TRBV7-6 and TRBJ1-1; D remains ambiguous. Per germline, CDR1 SGHVS and CDR2 FNYEAQ. Trimming took off 2 bases at V and 4 bases at J, with 8 bases between the two ends. CDR3 length equals 13 residues. In DNA form, the CDR3 reads TGTGCCAGCAGCTTATTGAGCGGCACTGAAGCTTTCTTT. Amino acids: CASSLLSGTEAFF.

The chain recombines TRBV5-5 with TRBJ2-5; D tentatively reads TRBD1 or TRBD2 (5 bases each). Trimming shortened V by 7 bases and J by 2 bases, and 12 bases separated the two germline ends. Germline V gene lookup returns CDR1 SGHKS and CDR2 YYEKEE (reference sequence). This CDR3 region has 13 residues. The CDR3 DNA follows: TGTGCCAGCTTAAGGGGACCACAAGAGACCCAGTACTTC. This translates into CASLRGPQETQYF.

A few counts support this clonotype. This chain joins TRBV6-1 and TRBJ1-2, with TRBD1 as a possible D gene (5 bases). In germline, CDR1 is MNHNS, CDR2 SASEGT. V lost 8 bases, J lost 3 bases, and 19 bases lay in between. The CDR3 runs to 15 residues. The CDR3 region has the DNA TGTGCCAGCGGTCCAAGCGCAGGGAATGACTATGGCTACACCTTC. As protein: CASGPSAGNDYGYTF.

The count of this clonotype is one. The CDR3 here is CAIGLAGGTGELFF. The CDR3 DNA is TGTGCCATCGGCCTAGCGGGCGGCACCGGGGAGCTGTTTTTT. The J gene is TRBJ2-2, the V gene TRBV10-3; 8 positions match TRBD2. The CDR3 consists of 14 residues. CDR1 and CDR2 (germline): ENHRY, SYGVKD. V shed 8 bases, J shed 4 bases, and the junction held 6 bases outside the gene matches.

The J gene is TRBJ1-2, the V gene TRBV9, with TRBD1 matching 8 bases. Germline CDR1 reads SGDLS; CDR2 reads YYNGEE. V shed 2 bases and J 5 bases; nucleotides not matched to a gene: 2. There are 13 residues in the CDR3. Written as DNA, the CDR3 is TGTGCCAGCAGCGTGGGACAGGCATATGGCTACACCTTC. It specifies CASSVGQAYGYTF. Full variable domain (missing parts from reference TRBV9 and TRBJ1-2): DSGVTQTPKHLITATGQRVTLRCSPRSGDLSVYWYQQSLDQGLQFLIQYYNGEERAKGNILERFSAQQFPDLHSELNLSSLELGDSALYFCASSVGQAYGYTFGSGTRLTVV.

The table lists this clonotype with a few counts. This chain links TRBV28 with TRBJ1-5, with TRBD1 as a possible D gene (5 bases). The CDR3 loop spans 15 amino acids. Trimming took 8 bases from V and 7 from J, leaving 21 bases between them. Germline CDR1 and CDR2: MDHEN and SYDVKM. The DNA for the CDR3 is TGTGCCAGCTCGCCCGGTAAAGGGGCGTACCAGCCCCAGCATTTT. Amino acids: CASSPGKGAYQPQHF.